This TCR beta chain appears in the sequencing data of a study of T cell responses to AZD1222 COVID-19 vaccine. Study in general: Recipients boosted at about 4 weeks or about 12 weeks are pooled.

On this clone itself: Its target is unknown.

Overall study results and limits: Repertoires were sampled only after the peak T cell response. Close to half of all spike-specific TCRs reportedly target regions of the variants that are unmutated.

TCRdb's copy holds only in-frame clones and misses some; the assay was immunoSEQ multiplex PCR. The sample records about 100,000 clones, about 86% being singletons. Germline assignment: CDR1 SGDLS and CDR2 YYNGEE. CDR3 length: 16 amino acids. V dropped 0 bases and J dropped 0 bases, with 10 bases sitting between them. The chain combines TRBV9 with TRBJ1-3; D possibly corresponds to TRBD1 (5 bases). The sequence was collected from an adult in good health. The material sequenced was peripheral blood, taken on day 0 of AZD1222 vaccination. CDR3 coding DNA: TGTGCCAGCAGCGTAGATTCAGACAGCTCTGGAAACACCATATATTTT. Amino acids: CASSVDSDSSGNTIYF.